These 20 T cell receptor beta chains originate from one sample sequenced in a study of tumor and adjacent non-tumor tissue in lung cancer. A modified ARM-PCR protocol with three rounds of nested PCR amplified TCRbeta. A single record per CDR3 protein comes from TCRdb applying MiXCR to the multiplex PCR reads. This sample has approximately 68,000 distinct CDR3 sequences; about three quarters occur once, and the top ten carry under 30%. This sample's RNA came from whole unsorted tissue. Sequences were obtained from lung tumor tissue. These receptors originate from a man in his sixties with non-small cell lung cancer.

Details on this clonotype: A read error is likely, as this CDR3 ends without the conserved phenylalanine or tryptophan. It is unclear where the CDR3 begins or ends on the DNA, so no DNA is shown, and the CDR3 is as TCRdb lists it. The chain carries TRBV30 and TRBJ2-1; TRBD2, as called in the table, went unchecked against the DNA. Per the germline V gene, CDR1 is GTSNPN and CDR2 is SVGIG (reference sequence). Ends included, the CDR3 has 15 residues. The CDR3 protein is CAWSPSMASSAGQFL.

On this clonotype: At one of its ends the junction is not consistent with the germline gene, which may arise from a read error. This chain links TRBV28 with TRBJ2-4, with no clear D. Looked up from germline, CDR1 is MDHEN and CDR2 is SYDVKM. There are 15 residues in the CDR3. This CDR3 is CATGGRAGAKKIQHF. CDR3 nucleotide sequence: TGTGCCACCGGCGGCCGGGCTGGAGCCAAAAAGATTCAACATTTC.

As concerns this clonotype: The final CDR3 position lacks the conserved phenylalanine or tryptophan, pointing to a likely read error. The chain employs TRBV20-1 and TRBJ2-7; D unclear. The germline CDR1 and CDR2 sequences are DFQATT and SNEGSKA (reference sequence). V was pared by 3 bases and J by 2 bases, with 11 bases between. The CDR3 extends over 13 amino acids. The CDR3 DNA is TGCAGTGCTAGGCCCGCCGGCACCTACGAGCAGTACTGT. Its protein product is CSARPAGTYEQYC.

The table lists this clonotype with many counts. V is TRBV11-2 and J is TRBJ2-6; unclear D gene. The length of the CDR3 is 14 residues. Trimming removed 3 bases at V and 0 bases at J, with 3 bases between. Germline V CDR1 and CDR2: SGHAT, FQNNGV. The CDR3 loop reads CASSFGSGANVLTF. CDR3 nucleotides: TGTGCCAGCAGCTTCGGCTCTGGGGCCAACGTCCTGACTTTC.

In the case of this clonotype: One end of the junction fails to match germline, which may point to a read error. The chain combines TRBV5-4 with TRBJ2-5; the D is unclear. The CDR3 loop spans 15 amino acids. Per the germline V gene, CDR1 is SGHNT and CDR2 is YYREEE (reference sequence). CDR3 residues: CASSLKLADQETQYF. The CDR3, as DNA: TGTGCCAGTAGCTTGAAATTAGCAGACCAAGAGACCCAGTACTTC.

Turning to this clonotype: A much larger clone lies a single base off, so this may be a read error. The chain uses TRBV11-2 and TRBJ2-2, with a weak D call TRBD2 (5 bases). Germline V lookup: CDR1 SGHAT, CDR2 FQNNGV. CDR3 size: 14 residues. In nucleotides, the CDR3 is TGTGCCAGCAGCTTAAGTATAAACACCGGGGAGCTGCTTTTT. It yields the protein CASSLSINTGELLF.

As regards this clonotype: Germline and junction disagree at one end, which may indicate a read error. The chain recombines TRBV20-1 with TRBJ2-6; D is undetermined. Germline CDR1 and CDR2: DFQATT and SNEGSKA (reference sequence). The CDR3 is 16 residues long. The chain's CDR3 is CSARDHNISGVNVLAF. The CDR3 DNA reads TGCAGTGCTAGAGATCATAATATCTCTGGGGTCAACGTCCTGGCTTTC.

About this clonotype itself: One junction end disagrees with the germline gene, perhaps due to a read error. The chain employs TRBV6-5 and TRBJ1-3; D gene unclear. The CDR3 spans 15 residues. Germline CDR1 MNHEY, CDR2 SVGAGI. Here the CDR3 reads CASSYSGSPGNIIYF. DNA for the CDR3: TGTGCCAGCAGTTACTCGGGGTCACCTGGAAACATCATATATTTT.

In this sample, this clonotype turned up many times. The gene calls are TRBV14 and TRBJ2-7, with 7 bases fitting TRBD2. The CDR3 loop spans 15 amino acids. The ends lost 4 bases at V and 6 bases at J; junction bases unmatched: 12. Per germline, CDR1 SGHDN and CDR2 FVKESK. The CDR3 DNA reads TGTGCCAGCAGCCTTGAATCCGGGAGGCACGGCGAGCAGTACTTC. This gives the protein CASSLESGRHGEQYF.

Turning to this clonotype: The junction and the germline gene differ at one end; a read error may be behind it. V and J are TRBV10-1 and TRBJ2-1, with 7 bases identical to TRBD2. Germline CDR1 is WNHNN and CDR2 is SYGVQD (reference sequence). The CDR3 is 15 residues long. The CDR3 sequence is CVSNSGTGVRDERFF. CDR3 DNA: TGCGTCAGCAACAGCGGGACGGGGGTGAGGGATGAGCGGTTCTTC.

Remarks on this clonotype: Because it lacks the conserved phenylalanine or tryptophan at the end, this CDR3 is likely a read error. The genes are TRBV5-1 and TRBJ1-1, with D uncertain. V was cut by 0 bases and J by 5 bases, with 14 bases left in between. The germline gives CDR1 SGHRS, CDR2 YFSETQ. The CDR3 is made up of 15 amino acids. CDR3 amino acids: CASSLAAGELTEAFL. DNA of the CDR3: TGCGCCAGCAGCTTGGCCGCAGGAGAATTGACTGAAGCTTTCCTT.

The sample holds a few counts of this clonotype. A much larger clone differs from this one at a single base, so this may be a read error. The rearrangement joins TRBV24-1 to TRBJ2-5, with TRBD2 matching 9 bases. The J segment lost 4 bases and the V segment lost 5 bases, leaving 10 bases of the junction unmatched. CDR3 length equals 16 residues. Germline V CDR1 and CDR2: KGHDR, SFDVKD. The CDR3 loop is CATSGHSGRRVETQYF. As DNA, the CDR3 is TGTGCCACCAGTGGTCATAGCGGGAGACGGGTAGAGACCCAGTACTTC.

This chain connects TRBV6-5 to TRBJ2-1; TRBD2 agrees at 7 bases. Unmatched junction bases numbered 12, after V lost 5 bases and J lost 5 bases. The CDR3 is 16 amino acids. Per germline, CDR1 MNHEY and CDR2 SVGAGI. The CDR3 spells CASSDLAEKFHNEQFF. In nucleotides, the CDR3 is TGTGCCAGCAGTGATCTAGCGGAAAAATTCCACAATGAGCAGTTCTTC.

In regard to this clonotype: One end of the junction is discordant with germline, which a read error may explain. The chain joins TRBV12-3 or TRBV12-4 to TRBJ1-1; a weak D match, TRBD1 (6 bases). CDR3 size: 14 residues. CDR3 amino acids: CTSRGRRRNTEAFF. CDR3 sequence (DNA): TGTACCAGCAGGGGACGACGGCGGAACACTGAAGCTTTCTTT.

In its sample, this clonotype ranks as medium-sized (0.01 to 0.1%). The rearrangement joins TRBV6-5 to TRBJ2-7, with 7 positions matching TRBD2. The junction had 8 bases not matched to a gene; V was cut back by 0 bases and J by 6 bases. This CDR3 is 15 amino acids long. Germline V gene data show CDR1 as MNHEY and CDR2 as SVGAGI. CDR3 residues: CASSYSRREGSEQYF. CDR3 nucleotides: TGTGCCAGCAGTTACTCGAGGAGGGAGGGATCCGAGCAGTACTTC.

A note on this clonotype: The junction does not match germline at one end; this may be a read error. The chain has TRBV5-5 and TRBJ2-3; TRBD2 might be the D (5 bases). Germline assignment: CDR1 SGHKS and CDR2 YYEKEE (reference sequence). There are 15 residues in the CDR3. CDR3 sequence (DNA): TGTACCAGCAGCCGGTGGGGAGAGCGGCCAGATATCCAGTATTTT. Translation: CTSSRWGERPDIQYF.

The rearrangement joins TRBV6-5 to TRBJ2-3; 8 positions match TRBD1. V lost 1 base, J lost 4 bases, and 4 bases stayed unmatched. This CDR3 is built from 15 residues. Germline V CDR1 and CDR2: MNHEY, SVGAGI. The CDR3 DNA sequence: TGTGCCAGCAGTTACTTGGGGACAGGAGCAGATACGCAGTATTTT. Amino acid sequence: CASSYLGTGADTQYF.

In regard to this clonotype: Without the conserved terminal phenylalanine or tryptophan, this CDR3 likely stems from a read error. The V call is TRBV20-1, the J call TRBJ2-7; D is uncertain. V was trimmed by 4 bases and J by 0 bases, leaving 16 bases between them. Germline lookup yields CDR1 DFQATT and CDR2 SNEGSKA (reference sequence). The CDR3 covers 15 residues. The CDR3 nucleotides read TGCAGTGCTACAGTAGTGACGGTGAGCTCCTACGAGCAGTACTTG. Translated, it gives CSATVVTVSSYEQYL.

Comment on this clonotype: At one end, the junction sequence differs from germline, possibly due to a read error. This rearrangement joins TRBV10-2 to TRBJ1-1; TRBD1 is a possible D gene (6 bases). This CDR3 has 13 amino acids. CDR1 and CDR2 from the germline V gene are WSHSY and SAAADI. Written as DNA, the CDR3 is TGCGCCAGCTGGTACAGGGCTGGGACTGTAGCTTTCTTT. As protein: CASWYRAGTVAFF.

This chain links TRBV11-1 with TRBJ1-1; no clear D gene. Germline lookup yields CDR1 SGHAT and CDR2 FQDESV (reference sequence). Trimming took 5 bases from V and 0 from J, leaving 7 bases between them. CDR3 length: 13 residues. CDR3 in DNA: TGTGCCAGCAGCATGTATGTGAACACTGAAGCTTTCTTT. This translates into CASSMYVNTEAFF.